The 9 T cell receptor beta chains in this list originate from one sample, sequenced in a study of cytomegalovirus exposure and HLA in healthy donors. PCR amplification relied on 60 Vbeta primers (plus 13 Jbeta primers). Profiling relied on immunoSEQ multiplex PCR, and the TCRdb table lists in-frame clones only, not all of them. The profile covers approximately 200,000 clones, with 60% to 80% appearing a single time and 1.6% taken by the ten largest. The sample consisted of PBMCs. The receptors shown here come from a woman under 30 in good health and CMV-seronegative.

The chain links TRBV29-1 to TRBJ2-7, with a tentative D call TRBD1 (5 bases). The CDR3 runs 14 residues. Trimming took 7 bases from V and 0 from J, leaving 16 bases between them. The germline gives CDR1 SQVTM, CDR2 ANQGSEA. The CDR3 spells CSAPRRAISYEQYF. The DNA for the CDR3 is TGCAGCGCCCCCCGCAGGGCGATCTCCTACGAGCAGTACTTC.

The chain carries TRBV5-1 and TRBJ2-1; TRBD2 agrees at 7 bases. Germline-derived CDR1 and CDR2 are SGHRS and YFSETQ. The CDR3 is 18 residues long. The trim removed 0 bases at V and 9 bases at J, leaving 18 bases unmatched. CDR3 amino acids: CASSLGVAGTTLVGEQFF. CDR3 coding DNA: TGCGCCAGCAGCTTGGGGGTTGCGGGGACTACTCTGGTCGGTGAGCAGTTCTTC. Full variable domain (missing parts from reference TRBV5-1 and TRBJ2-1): KAGVTQTPRYLIKTRGQQVTLSCSPISGHRSVSWYQQTPGQGLQFLFEYFSETQRNKGNFPGRFSGRQFSNSRSEMNVSTLELGDSALYLCASSLGVAGTTLVGEQFFGPGTRLTVL.

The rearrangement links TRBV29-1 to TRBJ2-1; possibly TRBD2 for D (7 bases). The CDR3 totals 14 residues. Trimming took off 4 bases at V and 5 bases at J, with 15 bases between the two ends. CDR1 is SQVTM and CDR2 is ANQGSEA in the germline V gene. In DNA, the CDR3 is TGCAGCGTTGGGGGTGGGGGGGCCCACAATGAGCAGTTCTTC. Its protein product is CSVGGGGAHNEQFF.

The CDR3 here is CASQGDYGYTF. CDR3 DNA sequence: TGTGCCAGCCAGGGCGACTATGGCTACACCTTC. The chain recombines TRBV28 with TRBJ1-2; D may be TRBD1 (5 bases). The CDR3 consists of 11 residues. Germline V gene data show CDR1 as MDHEN and CDR2 as SYDVKM. V was trimmed by 8 bases and J by 3 bases, leaving 7 bases between them.

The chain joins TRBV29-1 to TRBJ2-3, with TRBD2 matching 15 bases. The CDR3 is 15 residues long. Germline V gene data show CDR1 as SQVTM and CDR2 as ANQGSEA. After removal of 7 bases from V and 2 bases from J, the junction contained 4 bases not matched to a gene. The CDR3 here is CSARTSGGATDTQYF. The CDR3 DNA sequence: TGCAGCGCCCGGACTAGCGGGGGGGCCACAGATACGCAGTATTTT.

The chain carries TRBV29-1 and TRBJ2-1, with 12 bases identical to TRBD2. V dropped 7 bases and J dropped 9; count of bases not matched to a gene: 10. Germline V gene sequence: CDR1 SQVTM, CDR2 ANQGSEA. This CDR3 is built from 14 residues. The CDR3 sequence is CSARLAGAKVEQFF. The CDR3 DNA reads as TGCAGCGCACGACTAGCGGGGGCAAAAGTTGAGCAGTTCTTC.

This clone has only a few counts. The DNA of the CDR3 is TGTGCCAGCAGCGTAGAGGCGGGGGACACTGAAGCTTTCTTT. Residues: CASSVEAGDTEAFF. The genes are TRBV9 and TRBJ1-1, with D perhaps TRBD1 (5 bases). V was pared by 0 bases and J by 3 bases, with 9 bases between. CDR1 and CDR2 (germline): SGDLS, YYNGEE. The CDR3 has 14 residues.

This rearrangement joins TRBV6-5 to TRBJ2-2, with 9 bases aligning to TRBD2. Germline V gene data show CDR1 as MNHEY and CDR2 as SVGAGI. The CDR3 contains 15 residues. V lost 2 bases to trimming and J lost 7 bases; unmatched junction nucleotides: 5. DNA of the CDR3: TGTGCCAGCAGTTACGGGGCGGGAGGGGGCGGGGAGCTGTTTTTT. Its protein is CASSYGAGGGGELFF.

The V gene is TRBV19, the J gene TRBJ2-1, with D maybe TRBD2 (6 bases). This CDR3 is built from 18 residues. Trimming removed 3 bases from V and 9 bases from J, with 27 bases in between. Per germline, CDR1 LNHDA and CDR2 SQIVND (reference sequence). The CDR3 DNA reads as TGTGCCAGTAGTATCGCGGTCGGGGGAGTTGGCGTTTCCGGTGAGCAGTTCTTC. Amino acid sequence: CASSIAVGGVGVSGEQFF.